Shown below are 22 T cell receptor beta chains from a single sample sequenced in a study of shared clonotypes between healthy human individuals (dated by TCRdb to the early 2020s). The method behind the library was the immunoSEQ multiplex PCR assay. Not all clones reach the TCRdb copy of this immuneACCESS table, which keeps in-frame sequences only. Checked studies attribute under half of the gap to unresolved V genes and leave the rest unexplained. This sample comprises about 1.5 million clones, around 98% of them detected only once. The top ten hold 0.4% to 0.45% of the sample. The specimen sequenced was naive CD4+ T cells sorted from blood. In the paper's terms, the cell subset or site label means: CD45RA+ positively selected. Receptor source: a man younger than 40 in good health.

The V gene is TRBV30, the J gene TRBJ1-2; D gene ambiguous. The V end was cut by 2 bases, the J end by 0 bases, with 16 bases between. Germline V gene sequence: CDR1 GTSNPN, CDR2 SVGIG (reference sequence). The CDR3 runs 16 residues. The CDR3 DNA reads TGTGCCTGGAGTCCCCAGGCGCGGAGAGCTAACTATGGCTACACCTTC. As protein: CAWSPQARRANYGYTF.

A single count supports this clone. The chain recombines TRBV5-5 with TRBJ2-3, with D possibly matching TRBD2 (5 bases). CDR1 is SGHKS and CDR2 is YYEKEE in the germline V gene (reference sequence). V lost 4 bases and J lost 1, with 16 bases in between. This CDR3 contains 16 residues. The chain's CDR3 is CASSGPLEEGTDTQYF. The CDR3 DNA sequence: TGTGCCAGCAGCGGACCTCTAGAGGAGGGCACAGATACGCAGTATTTT.

This sequence joins TRBV6-5 and TRBJ1-1; weak D call: TRBD1 (5 bases). This CDR3 region has 16 residues. The V end was cut by 2 bases, the J end by 5 bases, with 18 bases between. Germline assignment: CDR1 MNHEY and CDR2 SVGAGI. The CDR3, as DNA: TGTGCCAGCAGTTACGCGATCATAGGGTGGGGGACTGAAGCTTTCTTT. It specifies CASSYAIIGWGTEAFF.

This chain uses TRBV6-5 with TRBJ1-1; a weak D match, TRBD1 (5 bases). The ends were cut back, 4 bases at V and 5 bases at J, with 17 bases in the middle. This CDR3 region has 15 residues. The germline V gene has CDR1 MNHEY and CDR2 SVGAGI. DNA for the CDR3: TGTGCCAGCAGTTTCGCAAGCCCTCCAGGGACTGAAGCTTTCTTT. Amino acids: CASSFASPPGTEAFF.

For this clone: Other DNA sequences within the sample encode an identical CDR3. V gene TRBV2 combines with J gene TRBJ2-7; 7 bases align to TRBD1. The CDR3 runs 14 residues. The trim removed 3 bases at V and 2 bases at J, leaving 4 bases unmatched. The germline gives CDR1 SNHLY, CDR2 FYNNEI. In DNA, the CDR3 is TGTGCCAGCAGTGAGCAGGGGGTCACCTACGAGCAGTACTTC. Its protein product is CASSEQGVTYEQYF.

The V and J genes are TRBV7-3 and TRBJ2-1, with 9 nucleotides matching TRBD2. The CDR3 spans 15 residues. Trimming at V came to 5 bases and at J to 4 bases, leaving 6 bases not matched to a gene. Per the germline V gene, CDR1 is SGHTA and CDR2 is FQGTGA. The CDR3 reads CASSPLAGWYNEQFF. The CDR3 DNA is TGTGCCAGCAGCCCGCTAGCGGGGTGGTACAATGAGCAGTTCTTC. Full variable domain (missing parts from reference TRBV7-3 and TRBJ2-1): GAGVSQTPSNKVTEKGKYVELRCDPISGHTALYWYRQSLGQGPEFLIYFQGTGAADDSGLPNDRFFAVRPEGSVSTLKIQRTERGDSAVYLCASSPLAGWYNEQFFGPGTRLTVL.

CDR3 in DNA: TGTGCCATCAGTGAGCCTAGCGGGAGAAAGGATGAGCAGTTCTTC. Translated: CAISEPSGRKDEQFF. The chain recombines TRBV10-3 with TRBJ2-1; 10 bases align to TRBD2. Germline lookup yields CDR1 ENHRY and CDR2 SYGVKD. The CDR3 is 15 amino acids. Unmatched junction bases numbered 6, after V lost 2 bases and J lost 8 bases.

The chain has TRBV5-1 and TRBJ2-7; 9 bases map to TRBD1. Germline CDR1 reads SGHRS; CDR2 reads YFSETQ. This CDR3 has 13 amino acids. V shed 5 bases, J shed 6 bases, and the junction held 6 bases outside the gene matches. In DNA, the CDR3 is TGCGCCAGCAGGACAGGACAGGGGCCCGAGCAGTACTTC. Residues: CASRTGQGPEQYF.

The chain has TRBV15 and TRBJ2-3, with D possibly TRBD1 on 6 matching bases. V gave up 3 bases and J gave up 2 bases, with 12 bases separating them. Germline-derived CDR1 and CDR2 are LNHNV and YYDKDF (reference sequence). This CDR3 has 15 amino acids. The CDR3 nucleotides read TGTGCCACCAGCAGGCCACAGGGAAACACAGATACGCAGTATTTT. It codes for CATSRPQGNTDTQYF.

Only one count was recorded for this clone. V and J are TRBV28 and TRBJ1-2, with D tentatively TRBD1 (5 bases). V was cut by 5 bases and J by 2 bases, with 15 bases left in between. This CDR3 is 15 amino acids long. Germline loops: CDR1 MDHEN, CDR2 SYDVKM. For the CDR3, the DNA is TGTGCCAGCAGTCTAATAGGCAGGGAGAACTATGGCTACACCTTC. Its protein is CASSLIGRENYGYTF.

The rearrangement uses TRBV18 and TRBJ2-7; 10 positions match TRBD2. This CDR3 has 14 amino acids. Germline values: CDR1 KGHSH, CDR2 LQKENI. V lost 5 bases to trimming and J lost 6 bases; unmatched junction nucleotides: 7. In nucleotides, the CDR3 is TGTGCCAGCTCAGAGCTAGCGGGAGTACTCGAGCAGTACTTC. This gives the protein CASSELAGVLEQYF.

The J gene is TRBJ2-5, the V gene TRBV7-2; possible D gene TRBD2, 5 bases. CDR1 and CDR2 (germline): SGHTA, FQGNSA. The CDR3 covers 15 residues. V was shortened by 5 bases and J by 4 bases, with 17 bases between the two germline ends. In DNA form, the CDR3 reads TGTGCCAGCAGCGGCGAGTGGTCGGGAAGAGAGACCCAGTACTTC. Encoded protein: CASSGEWSGRETQYF.

This clone was seen once. The chain has TRBV5-1 and TRBJ2-6; D is ambiguous. The V and J ends lost 0 bases and 2 bases respectively, with 6 bases between them. The CDR3 spans 15 residues. CDR1 is SGHRS, CDR2 YFSETQ, per germline. The CDR3 bases are TGCGCCAGCAGCTTGGAGTCTGCTGGGGCCAACGTCCTGACTTTC. This codes for CASSLESAGANVLTF.

The V gene is TRBV7-2, the J gene TRBJ2-7; D remains unclear. The V gene lost 4 bases and the J gene lost 7 bases, with 14 bases spanning the gap. This CDR3 has 13 amino acids. The germline CDR1 and CDR2 sequences are SGHTA and FQGNSA. The CDR3 coding sequence is TGTGCCAGCAGCTCCCAACCCTCCATGGAGCAGTACTTC. Translating it yields CASSSQPSMEQYF. Based on the CDR3 plus reference TRBV7-2 and TRBJ2-7, the full variable domain is GAGVSQSPSNKVTEKGKDVELRCDPISGHTALYWYRQSLGQGLEFLIYFQGNSAPDKSGLPSDRFSAERTGGSVSTLTIQRTQQEDSAVYLCASSSQPSMEQYFGPGTRLTVT.

This clone was counted a single time. The gene calls are TRBV27 and TRBJ2-3; D ambiguous. The germline V and J ends were trimmed by 3 bases and 3 bases, with 7 bases remaining between them. Germline lookup yields CDR1 MNHEY and CDR2 SMNVEV (reference sequence). The CDR3 runs to 13 residues. CDR3 in amino acids: CASSFWETDTQYF. As DNA, the CDR3 is TGTGCCAGCAGTTTTTGGGAAACAGATACGCAGTATTTT.

This clone came up once. The V gene is TRBV6-5, the J gene TRBJ2-1, with TRBD1 as a possible D gene (6 bases). This CDR3 contains 13 residues. Between the trimmed V and J ends, which lost 5 bases and 4 bases, there was a span of 9 bases. Per germline, CDR1 MNHEY and CDR2 SVGAGI. CDR3 residues: CASSGDRYNEQFF. The CDR3 DNA sequence: TGTGCCAGCAGTGGAGACAGGTACAATGAGCAGTTCTTC.

A note on this clone: Distinct nucleotide sequences in the sample also encode this CDR3. The chain recombines TRBV5-1 with TRBJ2-7; D is possibly TRBD2 (6 bases). Trimming removed 3 bases at V and 2 bases at J, with 9 bases between. The CDR3 covers 13 residues. Germline CDR1 SGHRS, CDR2 YFSETQ. The CDR3 DNA reads as TGCGCCAGCAGCTATAGCGGTACCTACGAGCAGTACTTC. It translates to CASSYSGTYEQYF.

CDR3 amino acids: CSVDQAAPYGYTF. The CDR3 coding sequence is TGCAGCGTTGACCAGGCGGCGCCATATGGCTACACCTTC. The chain links TRBV29-1 to TRBJ1-2; no clear D. The CDR3 is 13 amino acids. Germline CDR1 SQVTM, CDR2 ANQGSEA. The V gene lost 3 bases and the J gene lost 5 bases, with 13 bases spanning the gap.

This clone is a singleton in its sample. V gene TRBV5-1 combines with J gene TRBJ2-5, with 7 bases identical to TRBD2. Germline lookup yields CDR1 SGHRS and CDR2 YFSETQ. The CDR3 sequence is 14 residues long. V dropped 1 base and J dropped 4; count of bases not matched to a gene: 4. CDR3 nucleotides: TGCGCCAGCAGCTTGTGGGACTACGGAGAGACCCAGTACTTC. Translation gives CASSLWDYGETQYF.

With respect to this clone: This sample includes further DNA sequences coding for the same CDR3. This chain connects TRBV29-1 to TRBJ2-6; no reliable D call. Germline CDR1 is SQVTM and CDR2 is ANQGSEA. The CDR3 sequence is 12 residues long. V shed 5 bases and J shed 2 bases, with 4 bases lying between them. As DNA, the CDR3 is TGCAGCGTTCGGACTGGGGCCAACGTCCTGACTTTC. It specifies CSVRTGANVLTF.

Turning to this clone: At the DNA level, this CDR3 is encoded by other sequences in the same sample as well. The gene calls are TRBV6-5 and TRBJ2-6; D is perhaps TRBD2 (5 bases). The CDR3 contains 14 residues. V lost 7 bases, J lost 0 bases, and 7 bases lay in between. CDR1 is MNHEY, CDR2 SVGAGI, per germline. The CDR3 DNA reads TGTGCCAGCAAACGGGGCTCTGGGGCCAACGTCCTGACTTTC. Translating gives CASKRGSGANVLTF.

The V and J genes are TRBV4-1 and TRBJ2-5, with D possibly being TRBD1 (6 bases). V dropped 4 bases and J dropped 1 base, with 22 bases sitting between them. The CDR3 spans 18 residues. The germline V gene encodes CDR1 MGHRA and CDR2 YSYEKL. This CDR3 is CASSPPEDQGPTQETQYF. The DNA for the CDR3 is TGCGCCAGCAGCCCGCCCGAGGATCAGGGGCCTACCCAAGAGACCCAGTACTTC.